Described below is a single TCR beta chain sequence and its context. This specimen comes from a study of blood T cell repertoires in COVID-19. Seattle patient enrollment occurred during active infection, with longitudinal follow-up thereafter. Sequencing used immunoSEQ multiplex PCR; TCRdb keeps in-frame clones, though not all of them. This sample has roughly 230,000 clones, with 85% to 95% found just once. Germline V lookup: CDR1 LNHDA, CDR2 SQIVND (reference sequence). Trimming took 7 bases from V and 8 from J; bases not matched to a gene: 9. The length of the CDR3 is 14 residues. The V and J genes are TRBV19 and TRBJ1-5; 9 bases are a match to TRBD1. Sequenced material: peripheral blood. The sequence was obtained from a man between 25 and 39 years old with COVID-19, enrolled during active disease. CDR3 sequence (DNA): TGTGCCAGTAACCGGGACAGGGATTACGAGCCCCAGCATTTT. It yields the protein CASNRDRDYEPQHF.